What follows is one T cell receptor beta chain and its context. The CDR3 sequence is 12 residues long. The ends were cut back, 5 bases at V and 5 bases at J, with 7 bases in the middle. Germline CDR1 and CDR2: SGHVS and FQNEAQ. Sequenced by immunoSEQ multiplex PCR; TCRdb stores in-frame clones only, minus some. The sample gives fewer than 150,000 clones, 85% to 95% of which show up once; around 1.5% is in the top ten. This record belongs to a study of T cells after somatic rescue of genetic block. The gene calls are TRBV7-8 and TRBJ2-1; D perhaps matches TRBD2 (5 bases). This receptor was obtained from a woman under 30. The sample taken for sequencing was peripheral blood mononuclear cells (PBMCs). CDR3 residues: CASSPEDNEQFF. CDR3 bases: TGTGCCAGCAGCCCGGAGGACAATGAGCAGTTCTTC.